The T cell receptor (beta chain) described here comes from a study of CD8 T cells in ankylosing spondylitis (dated by TCRdb to between 2016 and 2019). For the wider study: T cell receptor beta repertoires were profiled in healthy donors and ankylosing spondylitis patients so that disease-linked TCR variants could be found. The full study cohort comprised approximately 23 ankylosing spondylitis patients and over a hundred healthy donors. Peripheral blood samples were taken, and synovial fluid was additionally collected from ankylosing spondylitis patients.

V lost 3 bases and J lost 6 bases; the stretch between them is 19 bases long. CDR1 and CDR2 were assigned from the germline V gene as SGHRS and YFSETQ. The CDR3 measures 15 amino acids from cysteine to phenylalanine. CDR3 DNA is the only sequence kept; it has 45 bases, read in frame from the first base. TCRdb lists the instrument as Illumina HiSeq 2500. Quantitative 5'-RACE with molecular barcodes was used to prepare TCR beta libraries. Per the original workflow: Disease-linked TCR variants were identified with a new computational method built on a probabilistic model of VDJ rearrangement. The public reads were run again by TCRdb, first through fastp at Q25 and then through MiXCR, and only productive beta chains were kept. When rows share a CDR3 protein, they turn into one entry using the most common DNA and genes. These V and J calls are TCRdb output, not the study's own analysis. Here the sample has around 130,000 distinct CDR3 sequences; 7% occur a single time. Of the sample, roughly an eighth is held by the ten largest clones.

General study outcomes and caveats: Some motif variants had previously been reported in the synovial fluid and blood of reactive arthritis patients, which suggests shared mechanisms of disease initiation. The disease-linked clones had a CD8+ phenotype and were found at relatively low frequencies in peripheral blood. Blood from ankylosing spondylitis patients appeared to be characterized by a TCR beta motif made up of eight highly homologous amino acid variants. The disease-linked clones were reported to be significantly enriched in matched synovial fluid samples from ankylosing spondylitis patients.

In this sample, this clonotype turned up many times. Its antigen is still unknown. No base quality values were provided; no much bigger clone lies one nucleotide off. The chain is encoded by TRBV5-1 joined to TRBJ2-7; the D call could be TRBD1 or TRBD2, with each sharing 5 bases. The sample consisted of blood, either unsorted or a sorted T cell fraction (not recorded which). This TCR was sampled from a male donor with ankylosing spondylitis or in good health (not recorded which). In nucleotide form, the sequence is TGCGCCAGCAGCTCCGGCTTCGGGGCAGGATTCGAGCAGTACTTC. It translates as CASSSGFGAGFEQYF.